The clone carrying this TCR beta chain has just one count. The antigen remains undetermined. This sample also contains other DNA sequences that code for the same CDR3. This specimen belongs to a study of shared clonotypes between healthy human individuals. Study results and limitations: What limited the represented genetic and exposure-history diversity was the small number of donors. Memory subsets generally showed smaller estimated richness than naive subsets did.

J lost 0 bases, V lost 5 bases, and 4 bases had no gene match. In germline, CDR1 is MNHEY, CDR2 SMNVEV (reference sequence). CDR3 length: 14 residues. Replicate PCRs from sorted subsets contained around 200 ng DNA, which is roughly 30,000 T cell genomes. Measured with immunoSEQ multiplex PCR; TCRdb has only the in-frame clones, and not every one. The data hold around 1.9 million clones, with 93% observed a single time. Naive CD8 cells lacked CD45RO, underwent positive selection for CCR7 and left out terminally differentiated effector memory CD45RA+ cells. Material: naive CD8+ T cells from PBMCs. The chain has TRBV27 and TRBJ2-7; 7 bases fit TRBD2. This receptor was obtained from a young man in good health. Some clones in this sample may be carry-over from other donors' samples. In nucleotides, the CDR3 is TGTGCCAGCAGTCTCGGACTAGGCTCCTACGAGCAGTACTTC. Amino acids: CASSLGLGSYEQYF.